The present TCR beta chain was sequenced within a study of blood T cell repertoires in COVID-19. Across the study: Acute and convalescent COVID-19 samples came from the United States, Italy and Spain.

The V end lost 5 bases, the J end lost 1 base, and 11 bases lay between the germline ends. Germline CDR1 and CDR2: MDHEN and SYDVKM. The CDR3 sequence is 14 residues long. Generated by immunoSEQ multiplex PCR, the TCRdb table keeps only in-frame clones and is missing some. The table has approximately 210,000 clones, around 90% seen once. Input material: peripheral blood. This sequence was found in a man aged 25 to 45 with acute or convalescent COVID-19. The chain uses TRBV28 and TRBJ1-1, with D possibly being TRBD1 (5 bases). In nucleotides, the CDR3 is TGTGCCAGCAGTCCAAATACAGGGAACACTGAAGCTTTCTTT. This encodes CASSPNTGNTEAFF.